This T cell receptor beta chain was observed in a study of T cell responses to AZD1222 COVID-19 vaccine. Broader study findings: Dominant CD4 TCR responses targeted spike regions 160-218 and 743-854. Just a handful of AZD1222 recipients tested seropositive at baseline. Unmutated variant regions are reportedly the target of nearly half of TCRs that are spike-specific.

Some second doses came at about 4 weeks and others at about 12 weeks; these were pooled. Clones were sequenced by immunoSEQ multiplex PCR, and TCRdb holds only the in-frame ones, with some missing. Counted here are 100,000 to 120,000 clones, roughly 89% occurring once; the ten biggest clones make up about 40%. V gave up 5 bases and J gave up 6 bases, with 26 bases separating them. Germline loops: CDR1 MGHRA, CDR2 YSYEKL. There are 18 residues in the CDR3. Only a few counts were recorded for this clone. Its antigen is as yet unknown. The genes are TRBV4-1 and TRBJ1-5; D call uncertain. Sample: peripheral blood, taken 28 days after the second AZD1222 dose. The source of this sequence is an adult who received the AZD1222 COVID-19 vaccine. CDR3 DNA sequence: TGCGCCAGCAGCGACGACGTAAGCGAGGGTGGGTCTCGTCAGCCCCAGCATTTT. Translated: CASSDDVSEGGSRQPQHF.